These 24 T cell receptor beta chains share one sample of origin, sequenced in a study of blood T cells in healthy people across ages (dated by TCRdb to between 2014 and 2017). Libraries were built with 5' RACE. The reads were generated on an Illumina HiSeq 2500. A second PCR of 7 to 11 cycles was performed with a sample-barcoded 5' primer and a J-beta primer mix. TCRdb redid the processing of the public reads, applying fastp at Q25 and MiXCR, and retained in-frame beta chains. A single entry per CDR3 protein holds the most common genes and DNA from its merged rows. The sample records about 1.1 million distinct CDR3 sequences, about two fifths of which are singletons. The ten top clones hold around 13% of the sample. Source material: blood. The source is a man aged 18-30 years in good health.

The chain links TRBV7-2 to TRBJ2-3; D remains ambiguous. This CDR3 region has 15 residues. The V end was cut by 2 bases, the J end by 3 bases, with 12 bases between. Germline V gene lookup returns CDR1 SGHTA and CDR2 FQGNSA. CDR3 residues: CASSLPVSGTDTQYF. The CDR3 DNA sequence: TGTGCCAGCAGCTTACCGGTGTCCGGAACAGATACGCAGTATTTT.

Ten or more counts support this clonotype. CDR3 coding DNA: TGCAGCGCCGGACAGGGGACTACTAACTATGGCTACACCTTC. This sequence encodes CSAGQGTTNYGYTF. The chain couples TRBV29-1 to TRBJ1-2, with 9 bases that match TRBD1. This CDR3 comprises 14 residues. Trimming removed 7 bases from V and 0 bases from J; junction bases left unmatched: 6. The V gene's germline CDR1 is SQVTM and CDR2 ANQGSEA.

This rearrangement joins TRBV5-1 to TRBJ1-1; TRBD1 is a possible D gene (5 bases). The V and J ends lost 5 bases and 1 base respectively, with 21 bases between them. CDR1 is SGHRS and CDR2 is YFSETQ in the germline V gene. There are 17 residues in the CDR3. The CDR3 sequence is CASSSRQGHPGNTEAFF. The CDR3 nucleotides are TGCGCCAGCAGTTCCCGGCAGGGTCACCCCGGGAACACTGAAGCTTTCTTT.

This clonotype was seen repeatedly, ten times or more. V is TRBV7-9 and J is TRBJ1-1; tentative D call: TRBD1 (5 bases). Trimming removed 1 base from V and 1 base from J, with 16 bases in between. Germline lookup yields CDR1 SEHNR and CDR2 FQNEAQ (reference sequence). There are 17 residues in the CDR3. The CDR3 spells CASSLGPLGQGNTEAFF. In nucleotides, the CDR3 is TGTGCCAGCAGCTTAGGGCCGCTCGGGCAGGGGAACACTGAAGCTTTCTTT.

The V gene is TRBV2, the J gene TRBJ1-1, with a tentative D call TRBD1 (6 bases). This CDR3 comprises 12 residues. V was pared by 3 bases and J by 11 bases, with 13 bases between. CDR1 is SNHLY and CDR2 is FYNNEI in the germline V gene. The CDR3 bases are TGTGCCAGCAGTGATGTTGGGGGGGGCGCTTTCTTT. It encodes CASSDVGGGAFF.

Many counts were recorded for this clonotype. The genes are TRBV6-4 and TRBJ2-3; D unclear. From germline, CDR1 is MRHNA and CDR2 SNTAGT. This CDR3 is built from 13 residues. V lost 3 bases and J lost 0, with 4 bases in between. For the CDR3, the DNA is TGTGCCAGCAGTGATAAGAGCACAGATACGCAGTATTTT. It translates to CASSDKSTDTQYF.

This chain connects TRBV29-1 to TRBJ2-7, with 9 bases fitting TRBD1. There are 14 residues in the CDR3. After removal of 6 bases from V and 1 base from J, the junction contained 7 bases not matched to a gene. In germline, CDR1 is SQVTM, CDR2 ANQGSEA. The CDR3 reads CSVVDRGASYEQYF. The DNA of the CDR3 is TGCAGCGTGGTAGACAGGGGGGCATCCTACGAGCAGTACTTC.

A few counts support this clonotype. The rearrangement uses TRBV29-1 and TRBJ1-1; perhaps TRBD1 as D (6 bases). There are 14 residues in the CDR3. Germline lookup yields CDR1 SQVTM and CDR2 ANQGSEA. Trimming took 2 bases from V and 5 from J, leaving 15 bases between them. The CDR3 protein is CSVELGRGETEAFF. CDR3 in DNA: TGCAGCGTTGAACTTGGCAGGGGAGAGACTGAAGCTTTCTTT.

The CDR3 reads CASSLKWGASTDTQYF. CDR3 DNA: TGTGCCAGCAGCTTAAAGTGGGGGGCAAGCACAGATACGCAGTATTTT. This chain joins TRBV7-8 and TRBJ2-3, with D possibly being TRBD1 or TRBD2 (6 bases each). Germline loops: CDR1 SGHVS, CDR2 FQNEAQ. V shed 2 bases and J shed 0 bases, with 12 bases lying between them. CDR3 length equals 16 residues.

This clonotype was observed many times. This chain joins TRBV12-3 or TRBV12-4 and TRBJ1-1; the D gene is possibly TRBD1 (5 bases). This CDR3 spans 13 amino acids. Trimming removed 6 bases at V and 1 base at J, with 9 bases between. The CDR3 DNA reads as TGTGCCAGCAGGCGCACAGGGAACACTGAAGCTTTCTTT. Its translation is CASRRTGNTEAFF.

Only a few counts were recorded for this clonotype. The rearrangement links TRBV5-1 to TRBJ1-2; D not resolved. This CDR3 is 11 amino acids long. Germline CDR1 and CDR2: SGHRS and YFSETQ. V gave up 5 bases and J gave up 7 bases, with 9 bases separating them. CDR3 in DNA: TGCGCCAGCAGGGGCGACGGTGGCTACACCTTC. Residues: CASRGDGGYTF.

The CDR3 loop reads CSVEGQAVNTEAFF. CDR3 bases: TGCAGCGTTGAAGGGCAGGCTGTGAACACTGAAGCTTTCTTT. The V call is TRBV29-1, the J call TRBJ1-1, with D hard to call. CDR3 length: 14 amino acids. V dropped 1 base and J dropped 0 bases, with 9 bases sitting between them. Germline V gives CDR1 SQVTM, CDR2 ANQGSEA.

In its sample, this clonotype was seen a few times. This rearrangement joins TRBV4-2 to TRBJ2-7; TRBD2 matches 10 bases. Germline CDR1 reads LGHNA; CDR2 reads YNFKEQ. V gave up 2 bases and J gave up 2 bases; unmatched junction bases: 9. The CDR3 has 17 amino acids. The CDR3 coding sequence is TGTGCCAGCAGCCAATCGGCTAGCGGGAGATTCGCCTACGAGCAGTACTTC. Translating it yields CASSQSASGRFAYEQYF.

This clonotype was counted between two and nine times. The chain recombines TRBV6-5 with TRBJ1-6; D unclear. Deletions cut 8 bases from V and 8 bases from J, with 4 bases between. The CDR3 extends over 10 amino acids. Germline CDR1 is MNHEY and CDR2 is SVGAGI. This CDR3 reads CASGHSPLHF. CDR3 in DNA: TGTGCCAGCGGGCATTCACCCCTCCACTTT.

This clonotype was seen at least ten times. The chain recombines TRBV9 with TRBJ2-7, with D perhaps matching TRBD1 (6 bases). The V end was cut by 0 bases, the J end by 3 bases, with 7 bases between. Germline CDR1 reads SGDLS; CDR2 reads YYNGEE. The CDR3 runs to 13 residues. CDR3: CASSVADSYEQYF. CDR3 DNA sequence: TGTGCCAGCAGCGTAGCGGACAGCTACGAGCAGTACTTC.

The chain links TRBV6-1 to TRBJ2-7; 7 positions agree with TRBD1. Germline V CDR1 and CDR2: MNHNS, SASEGT. The CDR3 loop spans 16 amino acids. The V gene end was trimmed by 4 bases and the J gene end by 1 base; junction bases not matched to a gene: 10. Here the CDR3 reads CASSGSPGQKSYEQYF. In nucleotides, the CDR3 is TGTGCCAGCAGTGGGTCTCCGGGACAGAAATCCTACGAGCAGTACTTC.

The rearrangement joins TRBV20-1 to TRBJ2-1, with TRBD2 identical over 9 bases. CDR1 is DFQATT, CDR2 SNEGSKA, per germline (reference sequence). J lost 10 bases, V lost 6 bases, and 7 bases had no gene match. This CDR3 region has 12 residues. The CDR3 sequence: CSARLAEYEQFF. The DNA for the CDR3 is TGCAGTGCGCGACTAGCGGAGTACGAGCAGTTCTTC.

This chain connects TRBV6-5 to TRBJ2-2; 7 bases are shared with TRBD1. From germline, CDR1 is MNHEY and CDR2 SVGAGI. This CDR3 is built from 16 residues. Unmatched junction bases numbered 12, after V lost 6 bases and J lost 5 bases. CDR3 sequence: CASRTERGPDTGELFF. The CDR3 DNA sequence: TGTGCCAGCAGGACCGAGAGGGGGCCGGATACCGGGGAGCTGTTTTTT.

This clonotype appeared a few times. The rearrangement uses TRBV2 and TRBJ1-1; 9 positions agree with TRBD1. From germline, CDR1 is SNHLY and CDR2 FYNNEI. The V gene end was trimmed by 1 base and the J gene end by 0 bases; junction bases not matched to a gene: 6. The CDR3 extends over 17 amino acids. The chain's CDR3 is CASSEGGTGIMNTEAFF. The CDR3 coding sequence is TGTGCCAGCAGTGAAGGAGGGACAGGGATTATGAACACTGAAGCTTTCTTT.

As to this clonotype: The junction and the germline gene differ at one end; a read error may be behind it. V is TRBV25-1 and J is TRBJ2-3; D may be TRBD1 (6 bases). CDR3 length equals 14 residues. Germline-derived CDR1 and CDR2 are MGHDK and SYGVNS. CDR3 nucleotide sequence: TGTGCCAGCAGAACAGGGATAAGCACAGGTACGCAGTATTTT. Protein: CASRTGISTGTQYF.

The chain combines TRBV5-1 with TRBJ1-5, with unresolved D. Germline V gives CDR1 SGHRS, CDR2 YFSETQ. CDR3 length: 10 residues. Between the trimmed V and J ends, which lost 8 bases and 4 bases, there was a span of 4 bases. CDR3 in DNA: TGCGCCAGGATAAATCAGCCCCAGCATTTT. This encodes CARINQPQHF.

V gene TRBV6-5 combines with J gene TRBJ2-1, with TRBD2 identical over 11 bases. The J call may be wrong; the DNA end is better matched by TRBJ2-7. Germline lookup yields CDR1 MNHEY and CDR2 SVGAGI. This CDR3 is 16 amino acids long. This CDR3 reads CASSYLSGGGSNEQYF. The CDR3 DNA reads TGTGCCAGCAGTTACCTTAGCGGGGGGGGTAGTAATGAGCAGTACTTC.

This clonotype was seen once. This sequence joins TRBV7-2 and TRBJ1-5; 7 nucleotides agree with TRBD1. Germline trimming cut 5 bases from V and 4 bases from J; bases unmatched to any gene: 11. The length of the CDR3 is 16 residues. Germline V lookup: CDR1 SGHTA, CDR2 FQGNSA. CDR3 sequence: CASSIVGSQGNQPQHF. For the CDR3, the DNA is TGTGCCAGCAGCATCGTGGGATCACAGGGGAATCAGCCCCAGCATTTT.

The gene calls are TRBV7-2 and TRBJ2-7; TRBD1 might be the D (5 bases). V shed 5 bases and J shed 7 bases, with 21 bases lying between them. The CDR3 has 15 amino acids. Germline CDR1 is SGHTA and CDR2 is FQGNSA. The CDR3 region is CASSLNGAAYNEQYF. CDR3 bases: TGTGCCAGCAGCCTCAATGGGGCTGCATACAATGAGCAGTACTTC. Full variable domain (rest looked up from reference TRBV7-2 and TRBJ2-7): GAGVSQSPSNKVTEKGKDVELRCDPISGHTALYWYRQSLGQGLEFLIYFQGNSAPDKSGLPSDRFSAERTGGSVSTLTIQRTQQEDSAVYLCASSLNGAAYNEQYFGPGTRLTVT.